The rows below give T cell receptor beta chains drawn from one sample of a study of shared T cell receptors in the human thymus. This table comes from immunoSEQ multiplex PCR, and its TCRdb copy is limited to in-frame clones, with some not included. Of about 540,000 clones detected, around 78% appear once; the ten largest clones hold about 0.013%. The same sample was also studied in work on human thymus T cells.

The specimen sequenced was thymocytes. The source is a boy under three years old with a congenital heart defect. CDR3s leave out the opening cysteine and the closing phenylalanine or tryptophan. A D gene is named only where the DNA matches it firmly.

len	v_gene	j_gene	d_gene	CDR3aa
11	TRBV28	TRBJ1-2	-	ASSLSVNYGYT
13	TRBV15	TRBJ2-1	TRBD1	ATSTPPGQGYEQF
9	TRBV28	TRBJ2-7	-	ASSPSHEQY
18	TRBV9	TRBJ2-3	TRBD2	ASSVGSSGPPTSSTDTQY
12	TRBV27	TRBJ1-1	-	ASSSRRGGTEAF
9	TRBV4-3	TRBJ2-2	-	ARSLGGELF
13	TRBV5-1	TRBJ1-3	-	ASSLGCTGGNTIY
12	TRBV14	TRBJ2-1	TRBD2	ASSLAGAINEQF
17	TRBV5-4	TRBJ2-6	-	ASSKAAGQPCSGANVLT
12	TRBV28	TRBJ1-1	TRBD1	ASSQGVIHTEAF
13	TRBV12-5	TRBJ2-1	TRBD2	ASGLSSGAYNEQF
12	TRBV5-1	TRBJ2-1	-	ASSWRVSHNEQF
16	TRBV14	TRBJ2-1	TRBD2	ASSKRHPSGSSYNEQF
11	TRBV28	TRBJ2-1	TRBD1	ASSSGTGSKQF
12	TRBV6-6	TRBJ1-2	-	ASSYRSGKGGYT
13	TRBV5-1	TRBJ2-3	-	ASSLLGLAADTQY
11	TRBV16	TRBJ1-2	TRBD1	ASSHQGGYGYT
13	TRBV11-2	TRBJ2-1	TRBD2	ASSSLAVTYNEQF
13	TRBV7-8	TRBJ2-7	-	ASSLGGDSRYEQY
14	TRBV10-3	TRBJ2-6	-	AISEDSPGGANVLT
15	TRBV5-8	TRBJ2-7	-	ASSLAWWASSSYEQY
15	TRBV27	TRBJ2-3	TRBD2	ASSCSFSGSKIDTQY
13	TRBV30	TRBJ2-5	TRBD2	AWTSTSGSPETQY
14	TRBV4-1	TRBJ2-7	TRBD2	ASSQGEGAGAGEQY
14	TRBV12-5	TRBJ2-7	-	ASGSARESGTYEQY
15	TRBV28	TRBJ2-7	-	ASSLGSGRDPSYEQY
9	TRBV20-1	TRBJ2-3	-	SAVGGDTQY
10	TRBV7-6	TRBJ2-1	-	ASSTRGHTQF
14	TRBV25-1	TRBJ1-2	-	ASSEHKGTGNYGYT
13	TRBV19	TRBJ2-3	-	ASSSGLLLTDTQY
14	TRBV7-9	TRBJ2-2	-	ASLLPGTMNTGELF
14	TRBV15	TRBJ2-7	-	ATSMIAAPSGGEQY
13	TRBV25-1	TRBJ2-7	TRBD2	ASSAPSGSIDEQY
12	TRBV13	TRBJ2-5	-	ASSSPRGEETQY
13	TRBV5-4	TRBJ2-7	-	ASSLAGGTSYEQY
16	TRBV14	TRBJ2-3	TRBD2	ASSQDRASGRRTDTQY
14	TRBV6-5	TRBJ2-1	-	ASSYSEGSFYNEQF
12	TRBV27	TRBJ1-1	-	ASTPGDKDTEAF
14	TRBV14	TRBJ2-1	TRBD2	ASSQVVAGGNNEQF
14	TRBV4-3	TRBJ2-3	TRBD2	ASSQGTSGYTDTQY
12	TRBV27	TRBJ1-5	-	ASSFHRGGQPQH
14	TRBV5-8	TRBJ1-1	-	ASSHVGAPMNTEAF
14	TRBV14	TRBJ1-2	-	ASSQDPGEGPDGYT
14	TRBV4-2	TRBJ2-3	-	ASSQESGYNTDTQY
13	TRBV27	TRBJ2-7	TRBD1	ASSKPGQVAYEQY
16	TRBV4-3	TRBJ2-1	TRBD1	ASSQDVGQGFSYNEQF
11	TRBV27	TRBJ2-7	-	ASSLSRDRVKY